This TCR beta chain was identified during a study of beta chain features in type 1 diabetes. Study in general: The patient and healthy donor groups were comparable for age, gender and cell yields.

Study-wide findings and caveats: Across all four CD4+ subsets, people with type 1 diabetes showed modestly shorter TCRB CDR3s. When VDJ junctions were examined, type 1 diabetes patients showed fewer insertions and more deletions.

On this clone itself: What it binds is unknown.

Every isolated RNA sample was fully reverse transcribed, so sequencing captured expressed TCRB transcripts. Naive, central memory and regulatory T cell samples averaged around 3.9 million immunoSEQ reads each. Profiled with immunoSEQ multiplex PCR; TCRdb holds only in-frame clones, not every one. Of about 230,000 clones in the sample, approximately 16% were seen once. The germline gives CDR1 SGHDT, CDR2 YYEEEE. With 0 bases clipped from V and 4 bases from J, the junction kept 6 bases outside the gene matches. The length of the CDR3 is 16 residues. This receptor was identified in a man younger than 45 with type 1 diabetes. The chain links TRBV5-6 to TRBJ2-1, with 8 bases identical to TRBD1. Material: naive CD4+ T cells from blood. CDR3 nucleotides: TGTGCCAGCAGCTTGGCCATAGACAGGGGTTACAATGAGCAGTTCTTC. Amino acid sequence: CASSLAIDRGYNEQFF.